This passage covers 10 T cell receptor beta chains from one sample sequenced in a study of neurological immune-mediated disorders. TCRdb processed the 5' RACE reads anew with MiXCR; each CDR3 protein has one entry. Counted here are 84,000 or so distinct CDR3 sequences, 4.3% occurring once; the ten biggest clones make up more than 5%. The time point here: longitudinal time-point 3. Input material: PBMCs. These receptors came from a woman aged 55-75 years with multiple sclerosis.

This clonotype has at least ten counts. CDR3 amino acids: CASSLGSGPFGYEQYF. CDR3 DNA sequence: TGCGCCAGCAGCTTGGGGTCCGGGCCCTTTGGCTACGAGCAGTACTTC. The chain joins TRBV5-1 to TRBJ2-7; D ambiguous. Trimming pared 0 bases from V and 3 bases from J, leaving 16 bases between. Germline CDR1 SGHRS, CDR2 YFSETQ. The CDR3 spans 16 residues.

This clonotype showed up many times. The gene calls are TRBV6-2 or TRBV6-3 and TRBJ2-2; D possibly corresponds to TRBD1 (5 bases). Germline-derived CDR1 and CDR2 are MNHEY and SVGEGT. V shed 2 bases and J shed 4 bases, with 14 bases lying between them. The CDR3 sequence is 16 residues long. The CDR3, as DNA: TGTGCCAGCAGTTACGCAGGGATTATGGGCACCGGGGAGCTGTTTTTT. It translates to CASSYAGIMGTGELFF.

In this sample, this clonotype turned up a few times. The chain employs TRBV18 and TRBJ1-5; D is unclear. V lost 3 bases, J lost 0 bases, and 15 bases lay in between. The CDR3 runs 17 residues. Looked up from germline, CDR1 is KGHSH and CDR2 is LQKENI. CDR3 sequence (DNA): TGTGCCAGCTCACCCACCGGTGGGCAGTATAGCAATCAGCCCCAGCATTTT. Amino acids: CASSPTGGQYSNQPQHF.

This clonotype was observed at least ten times. This CDR3 is CASSTSLGLVQPQHF. DNA of the CDR3: TGTGCCAGCAGCACCTCCTTGGGGCTAGTTCAGCCCCAGCATTTT. The chain has TRBV5-6 and TRBJ1-5; D is possibly TRBD1 (5 bases). Germline V gene sequence: CDR1 SGHDT, CDR2 YYEEEE. The CDR3 contains 15 residues. Trimming cost V 4 bases and J 6 bases, with 17 bases left between them.

This clonotype was counted between two and nine times. The rearrangement joins TRBV4-2 to TRBJ2-1; 9 nucleotides match TRBD2. CDR3 length equals 14 residues. V trimming: 4 bases; J trimming: 9 bases; junction bases outside the gene matches: 7. Germline V CDR1 and CDR2: LGHNA, YNFKEQ. The CDR3: CASSPAGGLGEQFF. The CDR3 region has the DNA TGTGCCAGCAGCCCCGCGGGGGGGCTAGGTGAGCAGTTCTTC.

This clonotype was recorded at least ten times. This sequence joins TRBV5-1 and TRBJ2-7, with a possible D match to TRBD1 (5 bases). The V and J ends lost 0 bases and 7 bases respectively, with 17 bases between them. Looked up from germline, CDR1 is SGHRS and CDR2 is YFSETQ. The CDR3 sequence is 15 residues long. The CDR3 reads CASSLAPPREKEQYF. The CDR3 DNA reads TGCGCCAGCAGCTTGGCCCCCCCCAGGGAAAAGGAGCAGTACTTC. The entire variable domain, with the rest obtained from reference TRBV5-1 and TRBJ2-7, is as follows: KAGVTQTPRYLIKTRGQQVTLSCSPISGHRSVSWYQQTPGQGLQFLFEYFSETQRNKGNFPGRFSGRQFSNSRSEMNVSTLELGDSALYLCASSLAPPREKEQYFGPGTRLTVT.

This clonotype was seen repeatedly, ten times or more. This sequence joins TRBV6-1 and TRBJ2-7; 7 bases map to TRBD1. Germline-derived CDR1 and CDR2 are MNHNS and SASEGT. V lost 8 bases, J lost 5 bases, and 9 bases stayed unmatched. The CDR3 covers 13 residues. This chain's CDR3 is CASRINTGDEQYF. The DNA of the CDR3 is TGTGCCAGCCGGATTAATACAGGGGACGAGCAGTACTTC.

This clonotype has ten or more counts. V is TRBV5-1 and J is TRBJ2-7; the D gene is possibly TRBD1 (6 bases). The CDR3 is 15 amino acids. Germline assignment: CDR1 SGHRS and CDR2 YFSETQ. V dropped 1 base and J dropped 2 bases, with 13 bases sitting between them. CDR3 loop: CASSLNGRGPYEQYF. CDR3 bases: TGCGCCAGCAGCTTGAACGGCAGGGGCCCCTACGAGCAGTACTTC.

In this sample, this clonotype turned up many times. The chain is built from TRBV28 and TRBJ2-3, with D perhaps TRBD1 or TRBD2 (7 bases each). CDR3 length: 16 residues. Germline V gene data show CDR1 as MDHEN and CDR2 as SYDVKM. The ends were cut back, 2 bases at V and 6 bases at J, with 18 bases in the middle. The chain's CDR3 is CASSLNGRGGRDTQYF. CDR3 DNA sequence: TGTGCCAGCAGTTTAAACGGCAGGGGGGGCCGGGATACGCAGTATTTT.

This clonotype has a count of ten or more. This rearrangement joins TRBV5-1 to TRBJ2-3, with TRBD1 matching 11 bases. The CDR3 consists of 17 residues. Losses at the gene ends were 4 bases for V and 4 bases for J; bases not matched to a gene: 11. The germline gives CDR1 SGHRS, CDR2 YFSETQ. This CDR3 is CASSPGQGAKWADTQYF. In DNA, the CDR3 is TGCGCCAGCAGCCCAGGACAGGGGGCGAAATGGGCAGATACGCAGTATTTT.